This section outlines one TCR beta chain sequence together with its context. The sample comes from a study of blood T cell repertoires in COVID-19. The overall study: Whether acute or convalescent, the COVID-19 samples came from the United States, Italy and Spain.

TCRdb's copy holds only in-frame clones and misses some; the assay was immunoSEQ multiplex PCR. Of around 480,000 clones in the sample, approximately 86% were seen once. With V trimmed by 2 bases and J by 4 bases, 5 bases remained unmatched. The germline V gene encodes CDR1 GTSNPN and CDR2 SVGIG (reference sequence). The CDR3 is 14 residues long. Participant age was roughly 18 to 95 years, and participants resided in 24 US areas. What the recovered Cohort 3 donors had was two negative PCRs, clearance, or symptom resolution. The sequence derives from a young woman who had recovered from COVID-19. The gene calls are TRBV30 and TRBJ1-5, with TRBD1 identical over 7 bases. Sequencing used PBMCs or T cells enriched from blood (not recorded which). CDR3: CAWSRDRENQPQHF. Written as DNA, the CDR3 is TGTGCCTGGAGTAGGGACAGAGAGAATCAGCCCCAGCATTTT.